This TCR beta chain was sequenced for a study of prognosis after radiotherapy for stage I lung cancer. Study summary: Enrolled patients had stage I non-small cell lung cancer and entered the cohort between 2018 and 2019. No patient was treated with concurrent therapy while undergoing stereotactic body radiotherapy.

This clonotype was seen repeatedly, ten times or more. Template was genomic DNA; TCR beta CDR3 amplified in two multiplex PCR rounds. With primers specific to each TRBV and TRBJ gene, the first-round PCR was performed. TCRdb reprocessed the multiplex PCR reads with MiXCR, giving one entry per CDR3 protein. The table lists some 13,000 distinct CDR3 sequences, around 50% of them singletons. The V and J ends lost 5 bases and 7 bases, in that order; junction bases with no gene match: 7. This CDR3 contains 15 residues. Germline values: CDR1 MNHEY, CDR2 SVGEGT. The origin of this receptor is a donor over 45 with non-small cell lung cancer. The gene calls are TRBV6-2 or TRBV6-3 and TRBJ2-1, with 11 bases that match TRBD2. The specimen was PBMCs, collected before or after stereotactic body radiation therapy (not recorded which). The DNA of the CDR3 is TGTGCCAGCAGTATACTAGCGGGAGTCCAAAATGAGCAGTTCTTC. Translation: CASSILAGVQNEQFF.